This entry lists 13 T cell receptor beta chains sequenced from one sample in a study of cytomegalovirus exposure and HLA in healthy donors. 13 Jbeta primers and 60 Vbeta primers were used for the PCR. Clones were sequenced by immunoSEQ multiplex PCR, and TCRdb holds only the in-frame ones, with some missing. This sample has over 80,000 clones, with around 85% found just once. Sequencing was performed on PBMCs. The receptors stem from a man aged 40-49 years in good health and CMV-seropositive.

V gene TRBV21-1 combines with J gene TRBJ1-3; the table's D call, TRBD1, has no DNA check behind it. TRBV21-1 is a documented pseudogene. The CDR3 loop spans 16 amino acids. CDR3 DNA: TGTGCCAGCAGCAAACCGGGACACGACTGTGGAAACACCATATATTTT. It codes for CASSKPGHDCGNTIYF.

Worth noting for this clone: Compared with germline, one end of the junction differs, possibly owing to a read error. V usage is TRBV11-1 and J usage is TRBJ2-5; weak D call: TRBD1 (6 bases). The CDR3 consists of 13 residues. Germline CDR1 SGHAT, CDR2 FQDESV (reference sequence). DNA of the CDR3: TGTGCCAGCACCTTACAGGGCCGCGAGACCCAGTACTTC. Its protein product is CASTLQGRETQYF.

The V call is TRBV7-3, the J call TRBJ1-1, with 7 bases lining up with TRBD1. The V gene's germline CDR1 is SGHTA and CDR2 FQGTGA. The CDR3 extends over 13 amino acids. The V segment lost 5 bases and the J segment 5 bases; nucleotides outside the gene matches: 5. CDR3 nucleotides: TGTGCCAGCAGCGGACAGGTGGGAACTGAAGCTTTCTTT. Translation: CASSGQVGTEAFF.

This clone was recorded a few times. The chain carries TRBV9 and TRBJ2-7, with TRBD1 matching over 8 bases. The ends lost 1 base at V and 4 bases at J; junction bases unmatched: 16. The CDR3 covers 18 residues. CDR1 is SGDLS and CDR2 is YYNGEE in the germline V gene. CDR3 protein: CASSVIEGLDRVMYEQYF. The CDR3, as DNA: TGTGCCAGCAGCGTAATCGAAGGTTTGGACAGGGTGATGTACGAGCAGTACTTC.

This clone was seen a single time. The gene calls are TRBV2 and TRBJ2-2, with 8 bases fitting TRBD2. Trimming at V came to 11 bases and at J to 1 base, leaving 9 bases not matched to a gene. The CDR3 runs 15 residues. From germline, CDR1 is SNHLY and CDR2 FYNNEI. CDR3 DNA sequence: TGTGCCGTTGGGGAACTAGCGGTGAACACCGGGGAGCTGTTTTTT. Translating it yields CAVGELAVNTGELFF.

In this sample, this clone turned up once. CDR3 amino acids: CASSSYRGTVEETQYF. The CDR3 nucleotides are TGTGCCAGCTCATCCTACAGGGGGACAGTGGAAGAGACCCAGTACTTC. This chain uses TRBV18 with TRBJ2-5, with 8 bases fitting TRBD1. Germline CDR1 reads KGHSH; CDR2 reads LQKENI. With 5 bases clipped from V and 3 bases from J, the junction kept 11 bases outside the gene matches. This CDR3 region has 16 residues. Based on the CDR3 plus reference TRBV18 and TRBJ2-5, the full variable domain is NAGVMQNPRHLVRRRGQEARLRCSPMKGHSHVYWYRQLPEEGLKFMVYLQKENIIDESGMPKERFSAEFPKEGPSILRIQQVVRGDSAAYFCASSSYRGTVEETQYFGPGTRLLVL.

The chain carries TRBV10-2 and TRBJ1-2; TRBD1 is a possible D gene (5 bases). The CDR3 contains 12 residues. Germline-derived CDR1 and CDR2 are WSHSY and SAAADI. V was pared by 3 bases and J by 7 bases, with 9 bases between. The CDR3 nucleotides are TGCGCCAGCAGTGACAGGGCGGCTGGCTACACCTTC. This sequence encodes CASSDRAAGYTF.

The chain combines TRBV6-5 with TRBJ2-1; 9 nucleotides match TRBD2. Germline assignment: CDR1 MNHEY and CDR2 SVGAGI. This CDR3 comprises 14 residues. Unmatched junction bases numbered 8, after V lost 7 bases and J lost 7 bases. In nucleotides, the CDR3 is TGTGCCAGCAAATCTAGCGGGATTGATAATGAGCAGTTCTTC. Protein product: CASKSSGIDNEQFF.

This chain links TRBV7-9 with TRBJ2-2; D unclear. CDR1 and CDR2 from the germline V gene are SEHNR and FQNEAQ (reference sequence). V lost 4 bases to trimming and J lost 4 bases, with 16 bases between them. This CDR3 has 16 amino acids. The CDR3 sequence is CASSYSQRRGTGELFF. CDR3 nucleotide sequence: TGTGCCAGCAGCTACTCTCAACGACGAGGCACCGGGGAGCTGTTTTTT.

This clone was observed a handful of times. This rearrangement joins TRBV19 to TRBJ1-1, with 10 bases lining up with TRBD1. Germline V gene lookup returns CDR1 LNHDA and CDR2 SQIVND (reference sequence). V gave up 5 bases and J gave up 1 base; unmatched junction bases: 4. CDR3 length equals 15 residues. The CDR3 DNA follows: TGTGCCAGTAGTGGATGGGACAGGGGGAACACTGAAGCTTTCTTT. Protein product: CASSGWDRGNTEAFF.

The sample holds one count of this clone. The V gene is TRBV18, the J gene TRBJ2-1; the match to TRBD2 covers 10 bases. CDR3 length: 14 amino acids. V shed 2 bases, J shed 5 bases, and the junction held 0 bases outside the gene matches. Germline V gene lookup returns CDR1 KGHSH and CDR2 LQKENI. The DNA for the CDR3 is TGTGCCAGCTCACCAACTAGCGGGAACAATGAGCAGTTCTTC. This codes for CASSPTSGNNEQFF. Full variable domain (missing parts from reference TRBV18 and TRBJ2-1): NAGVMQNPRHLVRRRGQEARLRCSPMKGHSHVYWYRQLPEEGLKFMVYLQKENIIDESGMPKERFSAEFPKEGPSILRIQQVVRGDSAAYFCASSPTSGNNEQFFGPGTRLTVL.

The chain joins TRBV5-4 to TRBJ1-2; TRBD1 is a possible D gene (5 bases). From germline, CDR1 is SGHNT and CDR2 YYREEE (reference sequence). This CDR3 spans 14 amino acids. V was shortened by 0 bases and J by 4 bases, with 10 bases between the two germline ends. In nucleotides, the CDR3 is TGTGCCAGCAGCTTGGCCCAGGGAGGCTATGGCTACACCTTC. It translates to CASSLAQGGYGYTF.

The V gene is TRBV30, the J gene TRBJ2-1; 7 positions agree with TRBD2. The J segment lost 10 bases and the V segment lost 2 bases, leaving 11 bases of the junction unmatched. This CDR3 has 14 amino acids. The germline V gene encodes CDR1 GTSNPN and CDR2 SVGIG (reference sequence). The CDR3: CAWSQGTGGFEQFF. The DNA for the CDR3 is TGTGCCTGGAGTCAGGGTACGGGGGGTTTCGAGCAGTTCTTC.